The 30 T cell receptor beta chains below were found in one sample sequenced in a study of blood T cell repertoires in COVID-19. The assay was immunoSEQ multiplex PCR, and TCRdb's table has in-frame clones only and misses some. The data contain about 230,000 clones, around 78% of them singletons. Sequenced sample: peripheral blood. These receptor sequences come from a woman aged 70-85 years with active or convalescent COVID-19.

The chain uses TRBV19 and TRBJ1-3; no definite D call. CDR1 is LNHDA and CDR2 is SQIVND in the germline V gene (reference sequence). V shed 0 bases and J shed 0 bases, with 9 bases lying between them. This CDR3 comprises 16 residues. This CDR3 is CASSIEAGSSGNTIYF. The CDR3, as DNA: TGTGCCAGTAGTATAGAGGCGGGGAGCTCTGGAAACACCATATATTTT.

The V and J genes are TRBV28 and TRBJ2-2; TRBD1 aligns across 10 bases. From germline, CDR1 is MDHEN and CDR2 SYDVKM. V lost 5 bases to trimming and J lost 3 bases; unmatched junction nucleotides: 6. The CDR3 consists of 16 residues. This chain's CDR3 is CASSLPDRGDTGELFF. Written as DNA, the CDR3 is TGTGCCAGCAGTCTCCCGGACAGGGGGGACACCGGGGAGCTGTTTTTT.

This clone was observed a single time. CDR3: CATGLSGNTIYF. In DNA form, the CDR3 reads TGTGCAACAGGGCTCTCTGGAAACACCATATATTTT. The chain is built from TRBV19 and TRBJ1-3, with D possibly TRBD1 on 6 matching bases. The CDR3 is made up of 12 amino acids. Per germline, CDR1 LNHDA and CDR2 SQIVND (reference sequence).

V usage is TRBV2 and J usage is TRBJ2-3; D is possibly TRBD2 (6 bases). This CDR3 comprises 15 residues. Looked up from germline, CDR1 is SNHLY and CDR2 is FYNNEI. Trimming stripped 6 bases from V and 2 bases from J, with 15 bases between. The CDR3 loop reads CASRLDGSPTDTQYF. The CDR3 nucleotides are TGTGCCAGCAGGCTGGACGGGAGTCCCACAGATACGCAGTATTTT.

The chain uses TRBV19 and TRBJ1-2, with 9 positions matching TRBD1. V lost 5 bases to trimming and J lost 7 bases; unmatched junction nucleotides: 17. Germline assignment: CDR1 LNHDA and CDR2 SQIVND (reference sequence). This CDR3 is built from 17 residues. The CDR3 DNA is TGTGCCAGTAGTGTCCAAGTATCTGCACAGGGGGCAGCTGGCTACACCTTC. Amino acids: CASSVQVSAQGAAGYTF.

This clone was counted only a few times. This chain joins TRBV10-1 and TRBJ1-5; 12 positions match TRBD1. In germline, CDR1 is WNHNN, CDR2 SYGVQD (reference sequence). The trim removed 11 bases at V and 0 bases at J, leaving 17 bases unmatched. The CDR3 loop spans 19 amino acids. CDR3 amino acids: CAGPGQGALRRGSNQPQHF. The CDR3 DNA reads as TGCGCCGGCCCGGGACAGGGGGCCTTACGGAGGGGTAGCAATCAGCCCCAGCATTTT.

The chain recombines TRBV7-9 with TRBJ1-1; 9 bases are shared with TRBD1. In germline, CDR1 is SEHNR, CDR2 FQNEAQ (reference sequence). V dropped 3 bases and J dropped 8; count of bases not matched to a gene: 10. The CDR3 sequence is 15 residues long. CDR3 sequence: CASSFILGGQGEAFF. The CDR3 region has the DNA TGTGCCAGCAGCTTCATCCTGGGGGGACAGGGCGAAGCTTTCTTT.

The CDR3 protein is CASSDGTGNGYTF. The CDR3 DNA sequence: TGCGCCAGCAGCGACGGGACAGGGAATGGCTACACCTTC. The chain is built from TRBV5-1 and TRBJ1-2, with 9 bases lining up with TRBD1. This CDR3 is 13 amino acids long. After removal of 4 bases from V and 6 bases from J, the junction contained 4 bases not matched to a gene. Germline V gives CDR1 SGHRS, CDR2 YFSETQ. The whole variable domain, remainder taken from reference TRBV5-1 and TRBJ1-2, is KAGVTQTPRYLIKTRGQQVTLSCSPISGHRSVSWYQQTPGQGLQFLFEYFSETQRNKGNFPGRFSGRQFSNSRSEMNVSTLELGDSALYLCASSDGTGNGYTFGSGTRLTVV.

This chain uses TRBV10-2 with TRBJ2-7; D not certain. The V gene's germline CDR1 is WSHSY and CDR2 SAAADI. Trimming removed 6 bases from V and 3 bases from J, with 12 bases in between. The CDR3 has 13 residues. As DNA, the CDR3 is TGCGCCAGCAGACCCCAGAGAGGCTACGAGCAGTACTTC. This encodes CASRPQRGYEQYF.

This CDR3 reads CASSQDLPGGTSTGELFF. The DNA of the CDR3 is TGTGCCAGCAGCCAAGATCTCCCCGGGGGGACGAGCACCGGGGAGCTGTTTTTT. The chain is built from TRBV3-1 (or the pseudogene TRBV3-2) and TRBJ2-2, with TRBD2 matching over 7 bases. V dropped 0 bases and J dropped 4; count of bases not matched to a gene: 11. The CDR3 covers 18 residues. CDR1 and CDR2 (germline): LGHDT, YNNKEL (reference sequence).

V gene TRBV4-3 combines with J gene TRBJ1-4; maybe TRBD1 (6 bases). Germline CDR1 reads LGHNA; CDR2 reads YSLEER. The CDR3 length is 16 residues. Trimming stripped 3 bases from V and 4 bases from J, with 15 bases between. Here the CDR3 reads CASSQKTGSYNEKLFF. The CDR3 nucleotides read TGCGCCAGCAGCCAGAAGACAGGCTCCTATAATGAAAAACTGTTTTTT.

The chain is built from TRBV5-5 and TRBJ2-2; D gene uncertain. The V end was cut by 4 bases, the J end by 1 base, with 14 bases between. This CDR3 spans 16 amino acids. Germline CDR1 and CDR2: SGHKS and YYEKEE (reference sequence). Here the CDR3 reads CASSVGWYGNTGELFF. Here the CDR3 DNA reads TGTGCCAGCAGCGTCGGTTGGTACGGGAACACCGGGGAGCTGTTTTTT.

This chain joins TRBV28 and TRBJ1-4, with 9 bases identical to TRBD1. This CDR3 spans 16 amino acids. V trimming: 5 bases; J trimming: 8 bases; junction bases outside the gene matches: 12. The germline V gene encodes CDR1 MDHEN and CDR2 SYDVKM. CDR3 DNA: TGTGCCAGCAGTCCTCTACAGGGGGCGATAATGGAAAAACTGTTTTTT. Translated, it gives CASSPLQGAIMEKLFF.

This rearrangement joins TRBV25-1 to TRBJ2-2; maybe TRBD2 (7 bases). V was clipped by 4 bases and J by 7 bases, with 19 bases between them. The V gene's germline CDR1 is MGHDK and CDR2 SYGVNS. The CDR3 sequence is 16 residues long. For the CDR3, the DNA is TGTGCCAGCAGTGCCTTGGGAGGGGGATGGATCGGGGAGCTGTTTTTT. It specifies CASSALGGGWIGELFF.

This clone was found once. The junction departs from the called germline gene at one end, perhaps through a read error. The CDR3 sequence: CSAATGPARWF. The CDR3 region has the DNA TGCAGTGCCGCGACAGGACCAGCGAGGTGGTTC. The chain couples TRBV20-1 to TRBJ2-7, with D possibly being TRBD1 (6 bases). Germline CDR1 and CDR2: DFQATT and SNEGSKA (reference sequence). The CDR3 consists of 11 residues.

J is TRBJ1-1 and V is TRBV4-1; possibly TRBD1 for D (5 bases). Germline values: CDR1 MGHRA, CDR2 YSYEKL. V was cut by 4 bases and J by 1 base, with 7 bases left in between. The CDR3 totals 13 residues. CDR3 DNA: TGCGCCAGCAGCCTTACAGGGAACACTGAAGCTTTCTTT. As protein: CASSLTGNTEAFF.

The CDR3 is CASSTPAALNEKLFF. The DNA of the CDR3 is TGTGCCAGTAGCACCCCGGCGGCCCTTAATGAAAAACTGTTTTTT. The chain is built from TRBV19 and TRBJ1-4, with no clear D. The V gene's germline CDR1 is LNHDA and CDR2 SQIVND (reference sequence). Trimming removed 6 bases from V and 4 bases from J, with 15 bases in between. This CDR3 has 15 residues.

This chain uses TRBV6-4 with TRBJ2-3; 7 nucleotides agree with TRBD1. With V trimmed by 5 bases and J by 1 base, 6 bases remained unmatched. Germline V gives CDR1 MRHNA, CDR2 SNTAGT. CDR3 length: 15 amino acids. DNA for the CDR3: TGTGCCAGCAGTCCCAATACAGGGGGCACAGATACGCAGTATTTT. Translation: CASSPNTGGTDTQYF.

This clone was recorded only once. The CDR3 loop reads CASSPGDREAFF. The CDR3 nucleotides read TGTGCCAGCAGTCCAGGGGACAGGGAAGCTTTCTTT. This chain uses TRBV12-3 or TRBV12-4 with TRBJ1-1; 8 bases are shared with TRBD1. Losses at the gene ends were 5 bases for V and 8 bases for J; bases not matched to a gene: 4. This CDR3 spans 12 amino acids.

CDR3 nucleotide sequence: TGTGCCAGCAGTGTAACGGGTAGGACCGGGGAGCTGTTTTTT. Translated, it gives CASSVTGRTGELFF. This rearrangement joins TRBV2 to TRBJ2-2; unclear D gene. The germline V gene encodes CDR1 SNHLY and CDR2 FYNNEI. The V gene lost 4 bases and the J gene lost 5 bases, with 11 bases spanning the gap. The CDR3 consists of 14 residues. Full variable domain (remainder filled in from reference TRBV2 and TRBJ2-2): EPEVTQTPSHQVTQMGQEVILRCVPISNHLYFYWYRQILGQKVEFLVSFYNNEISEKSEIFDDQFSVERPDGSNFTLKIRSTKLEDSAMYFCASSVTGRTGELFFGEGSRLTVL.

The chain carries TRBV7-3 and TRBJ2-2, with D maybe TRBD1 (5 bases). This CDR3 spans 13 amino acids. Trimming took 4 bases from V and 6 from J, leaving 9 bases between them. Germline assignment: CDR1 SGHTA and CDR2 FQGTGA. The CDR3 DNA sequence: TGTGCCAGCAGCTCCAGGGTTGCCGGGGAGCTGTTTTTT. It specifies CASSSRVAGELFF.

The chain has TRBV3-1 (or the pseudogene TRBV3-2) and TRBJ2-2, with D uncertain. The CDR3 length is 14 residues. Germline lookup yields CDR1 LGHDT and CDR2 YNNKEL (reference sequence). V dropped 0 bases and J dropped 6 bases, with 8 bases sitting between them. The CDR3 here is CASSQEEVAGELFF. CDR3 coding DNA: TGTGCCAGCAGCCAAGAAGAGGTCGCCGGGGAGCTGTTTTTT.

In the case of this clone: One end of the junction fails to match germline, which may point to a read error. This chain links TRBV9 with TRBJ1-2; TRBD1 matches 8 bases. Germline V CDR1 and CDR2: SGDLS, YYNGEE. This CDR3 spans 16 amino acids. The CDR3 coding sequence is TGTGCCCGCAGCGGGGGGGGACAGGTCGGTTTCGGTGGCTACACCTTC. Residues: CARSGGGQVGFGGYTF.

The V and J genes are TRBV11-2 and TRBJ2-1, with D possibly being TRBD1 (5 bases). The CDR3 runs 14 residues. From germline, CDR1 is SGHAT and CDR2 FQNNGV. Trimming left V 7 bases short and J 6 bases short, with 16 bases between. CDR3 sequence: CASTLGQLFNEQFF. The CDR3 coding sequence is TGTGCCAGCACCCTGGGGCAGCTCTTCAATGAGCAGTTCTTC.

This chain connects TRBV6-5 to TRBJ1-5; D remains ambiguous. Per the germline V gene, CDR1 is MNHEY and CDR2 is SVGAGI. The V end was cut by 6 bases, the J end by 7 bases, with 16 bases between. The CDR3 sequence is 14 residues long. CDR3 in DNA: TGTGCCAGCAGCAGACAACAAAACGCGCAGCCCCAGCATTTT. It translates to CASSRQQNAQPQHF.

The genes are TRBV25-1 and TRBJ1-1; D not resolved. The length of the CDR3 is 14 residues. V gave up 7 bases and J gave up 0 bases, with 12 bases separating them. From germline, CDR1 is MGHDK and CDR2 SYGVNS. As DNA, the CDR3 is TGTGCCAGCAACCCGCCCGGGGTGAACACTGAAGCTTTCTTT. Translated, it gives CASNPPGVNTEAFF. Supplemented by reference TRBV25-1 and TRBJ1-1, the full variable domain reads EADIYQTPRYLVIGTGKKITLECSQTMGHDKMYWYQQDPGMELHLIHYSYGVNSTEKGDLSSESTVSRIRTEHFPLTLESARPSHTSQYLCASNPPGVNTEAFFGQGTRLTVV.

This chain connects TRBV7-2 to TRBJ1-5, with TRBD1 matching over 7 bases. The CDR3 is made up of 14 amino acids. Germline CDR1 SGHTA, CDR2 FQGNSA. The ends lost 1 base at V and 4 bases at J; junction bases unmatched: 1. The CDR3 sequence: CASSLVGQNQPQHF. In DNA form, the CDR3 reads TGTGCCAGCAGCTTAGTGGGACAGAATCAGCCCCAGCATTTT. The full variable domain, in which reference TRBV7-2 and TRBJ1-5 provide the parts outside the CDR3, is GAGVSQSPSNKVTEKGKDVELRCDPISGHTALYWYRQSLGQGLEFLIYFQGNSAPDKSGLPSDRFSAERTGGSVSTLTIQRTQQEDSAVYLCASSLVGQNQPQHFGDGTRLSIL.

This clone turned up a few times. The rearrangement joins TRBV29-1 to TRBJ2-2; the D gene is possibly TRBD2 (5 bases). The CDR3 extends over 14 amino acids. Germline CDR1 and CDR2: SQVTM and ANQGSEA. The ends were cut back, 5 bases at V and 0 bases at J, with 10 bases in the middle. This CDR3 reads CSVRENPNTGELFF. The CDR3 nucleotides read TGCAGCGTTAGGGAGAACCCGAACACCGGGGAGCTGTTTTTT.

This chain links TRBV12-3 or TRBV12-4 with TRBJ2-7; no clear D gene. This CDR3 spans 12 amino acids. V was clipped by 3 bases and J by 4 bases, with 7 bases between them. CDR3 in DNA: TGTGCCAGCAGTTTTAGTACTTACGAGCAGTACTTC. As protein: CASSFSTYEQYF.

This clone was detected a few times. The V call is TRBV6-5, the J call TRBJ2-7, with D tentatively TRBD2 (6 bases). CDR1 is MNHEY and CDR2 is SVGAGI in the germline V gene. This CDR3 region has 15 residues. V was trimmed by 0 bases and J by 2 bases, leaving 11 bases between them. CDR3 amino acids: CASSYSRAGTYEQYF. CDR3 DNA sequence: TGTGCCAGCAGTTACTCGAGGGCGGGAACCTACGAGCAGTACTTC.